This T cell receptor (beta chain) was profiled in a study of monozygotic twins with inflammatory bowel disease. CDR1 SGDLS and CDR2 YYNGEE come from the germline V gene. The CDR3 runs to 13 residues. Making cDNA involved eight separate reactions per sample. With the 5' RACE reads reprocessed, TCRdb shows one record per CDR3 protein and no DNA. The listing contains approximately 160,000 distinct CDR3 sequences. The chain recombines TRBV9 with TRBJ2-3. The sequence derives from a human donor with ulcerative colitis or Crohn's disease, or a healthy co-twin of an affected twin (not recorded which). Sequencing used blood. The CDR3 region is CASSVVVEDTQYF. Full variable domain (remainder filled in from reference TRBV9 and TRBJ2-3): DSGVTQTPKHLITATGQRVTLRCSPRSGDLSVYWYQQSLDQGLQFLIQYYNGEERAKGNILERFSAQQFPDLHSELNLSSLELGDSALYFCASSVVVEDTQYFGPGTRLTVL.